The rows below give T cell receptor beta chains drawn from one sample of a study of T cells in Graves' hyperthyroidism and ophthalmopathy. TCRdb ran MiXCR on the multiplex PCR reads and lists one entry per CDR3 protein. The sample lists more than 300,000 distinct CDR3 sequences, about 17% occurring once. The sample taken for sequencing was blood. All receptors derive from a young woman with Graves' hyperthyroidism that later progressed to Graves' ophthalmopathy. Both conserved end residues are part of each CDR3. The D gene is left open where the match is weak. Rows may omit the clone size; those that give it use once, few, many or a size class.

clone_size j_call d_call v_call cdr3_length cdr3_nt cdr3_aa
many TRBJ2-1 - TRBV12-3/TRBV12-4 11 TGTGCCAGCAGCCCCTTCGATGAGCAGTTCTTC CASSPFDEQFF
- TRBJ2-3 TRBD2 TRBV28 16 TGTGCCAGCAGTTGGTCGACTAGCGGGAGCACAGATACGCAGTATTTT CASSWSTSGSTDTQYF
- TRBJ2-2 - TRBV20-1 16 TGCAGTGCTAGAGATAGGAGGCAGGGTGAAACCGGGGAGCTGTTTTTT CSARDRRQGETGELFF
many TRBJ2-1 - TRBV29-1 13 TGCAGCGTAGCAGGGAGATCCTACAATGAGCAGTTCTTC CSVAGRSYNEQFF
- TRBJ2-7 - TRBV6-5 15 TGTGCCAGCAGTTACGGGCAGGCCATACCCTACGAGCAGTACTTC CASSYGQAIPYEQYF
- TRBJ1-6 - TRBV20-1 13 TGCAGTGTCGAGGGTTCCTCTAATTCACCCCTCCACTTT CSVEGSSNSPLHF
few TRBJ2-1 TRBD2 TRBV19 17 TGTGCCAGTACCCCCAAAGGGAGTAGCGGGAATTACAATGAGCAGTTCTTC CASTPKGSSGNYNEQFF
many TRBJ1-5 - TRBV7-9 14 TGTGCCAGCAGCTTAGATGGGTTCAATCAGCCCCAGCATTTT CASSLDGFNQPQHF
many TRBJ2-7 TRBD2 TRBV7-2 16 TGTGCCAGCAGCCCTAGCGGGAGGGCGGGCTCCTACGAGCAGTACTTC CASSPSGRAGSYEQYF
many TRBJ1-1 TRBD1 TRBV27 14 TGTGCCAGCCGAAAGACAGGGGTAGGGGATGAAGCTTTCTTT CASRKTGVGDEAFF
- TRBJ1-5 - TRBV19 15 TGTGCCAGTAGTATACGGTCAGGCAGGTATCAGCCCCAGCATTTT CASSIRSGRYQPQHF
many TRBJ2-7 TRBD2 TRBV5-1 16 TGCGCCAGCAGCTTACCCACGACTAGCGGGACCTACGAGCAGTACTTC CASSLPTTSGTYEQYF
few TRBJ2-5 - TRBV9 8 TGTGCCAGCAGCGCTCAGTACTTC CASSAQYF
many TRBJ2-5 TRBD2 TRBV20-1 13 TGCAGTGCCACAGCGGGGGGGCAAGAGACCCAGTACTTC CSATAGGQETQYF
- TRBJ2-1 TRBD1 TRBV28 17 TGTGCCAGCAGCTCCGCCCCTGGGGACAGACCTTACAATGAGCAGTTCTTC CASSSAPGDRPYNEQFF
many TRBJ2-2 TRBD1 TRBV27 16 TGTGCCAGCAGTTTTTCAGGGGGCGCGAACACCGGGGAGCTGTTTTTT CASSFSGGANTGELFF
many TRBJ2-7 - TRBV15 17 TGTGCCACCAGTATCGACCAGCCGGGGCAGGGAAGGTACGAGCAGTACTTC CATSIDQPGQGRYEQYF
many TRBJ1-1 TRBD1 TRBV2 17 TGTGCCAGCCCATCTACGGAGACAGGGTGGCCGAACACTGAAGCTTTCTTT CASPSTETGWPNTEAFF
- TRBJ1-2 - TRBV5-1 16 TGCGCCAGCAGCTTGGGTATTGCAGGCTCTAACTATGGCTACACCTTC CASSLGIAGSNYGYTF
- TRBJ2-6 - TRBV5-5 18 TGTGCCAGCAGCTTGGTTTGGCGGGACCTCTCTGGGGCCAACGTCCTGACTTTC CASSLVWRDLSGANVLTF
many TRBJ2-5 - TRBV28 10 TGTGCCAGCAGTTCTGCGGCCCAGTACTTC CASSSAAQYF
many TRBJ2-3 TRBD2 TRBV2 15 TGTGCCAGCAGGATTAGCGGGATCGGCACAGATACGCAGTATTTT CASRISGIGTDTQYF
many TRBJ2-5 - TRBV5-1 15 TGCGCCAGCAGCTTGGAGGGACATCCTCAAGAGACCCAGTACTTC CASSLEGHPQETQYF
many TRBJ2-3 - TRBV24-1 14 TGTGCCACCAGTGACACCCGGAGCACAGATACGCAGTATTTT CATSDTRSTDTQYF
- TRBJ1-5 - TRBV12-3/TRBV12-4 14 TGTGCCAGCAATACGGACAGCTACAATCAGCCCCAGCATTTT CASNTDSYNQPQHF
- TRBJ2-7 - TRBV4-1 14 TGCGCCAGCAGCCGCCGGGACCGCACCTACGAGCAGTACTTC CASSRRDRTYEQYF
many TRBJ1-2 - TRBV6-2/TRBV6-3 14 TGTGCCAGCAGTTACTCTTCAGGGATCGGTGGCTACACCTTC CASSYSSGIGGYTF
- TRBJ1-1 - TRBV5-6 13 TGTGCCAGCAGCCCACGGACGGTCCTGGAAGCTTTCTTT CASSPRTVLEAFF
- TRBJ2-6 - TRBV27 17 TGTGCCAGCAGTTTATCCAGTGGGAGATCTGGGGCCAACGTCCTGACTTTC CASSLSSGRSGANVLTF
many TRBJ2-5 TRBD2 TRBV2 14 TGTGCCAGCAGTCAGCGGGAGGGCCAAGAGACCCAGTACTTC CASSQREGQETQYF
many TRBJ2-2 - TRBV29-1 10 TGCAGCGTTCTTACCGGGGAGCTGTTTTTT CSVLTGELFF
- TRBJ2-1 - TRBV4-1 14 TGCGCCAGCAGCCAAGCCGGGGCTTACAATGAGCAGTTCTTC CASSQAGAYNEQFF
many TRBJ2-1 - TRBV28 16 TGTGCCAGCAGTTTAGAAGGGGGAGCGATGAGAAATGAGCAGTTCTTC CASSLEGGAMRNEQFF
few TRBJ2-7 TRBD2 TRBV29-1 13 TGCAGCGGCTCGGGAGGGGGGGCCTACGAGCAGTACTTC CSGSGGGAYEQYF
- TRBJ2-3 - TRBV4-1 17 TGCGCCAGCAGCCAAGGGGACCGAGCGGCGTACACAGATACGCAGTATTTT CASSQGDRAAYTDTQYF
- TRBJ2-1 - TRBV5-1 12 TGCGCCAGCAGCTTGGATTATGGGCCCGAGGTCTTC CASSLDYGPEVF
- TRBJ2-1 - TRBV29-1 12 TGCAGCGGGACCCACCAATGCAATGAGCAGTTCTTC CSGTHQCNEQFF
few TRBJ1-6 - TRBV5-6 14 TGTGCCAGCAGCGGCGCACAGCTAGATTCACCCCTCCACTTT CASSGAQLDSPLHF
few TRBJ1-5 - TRBV7-9 15 TGTGCCAGCAGCCACGGAAGCCGCAATAATCAGCCCCAGCATTTT CASSHGSRNNQPQHF
- TRBJ1-2 - TRBV28 15 TGTGCCAGCACTGCCCCACCCCCGCAATACTATGGCTACACCTTC CASTAPPPQYYGYTF
few TRBJ2-3 - TRBV11-2 22 TGTGCCAGCAGCAAGACAACCCGGGTAGGCTCTAAACTCGGTCTCGGCACAGATACGCAGTATTTT CASSKTTRVGSKLGLGTDTQYF